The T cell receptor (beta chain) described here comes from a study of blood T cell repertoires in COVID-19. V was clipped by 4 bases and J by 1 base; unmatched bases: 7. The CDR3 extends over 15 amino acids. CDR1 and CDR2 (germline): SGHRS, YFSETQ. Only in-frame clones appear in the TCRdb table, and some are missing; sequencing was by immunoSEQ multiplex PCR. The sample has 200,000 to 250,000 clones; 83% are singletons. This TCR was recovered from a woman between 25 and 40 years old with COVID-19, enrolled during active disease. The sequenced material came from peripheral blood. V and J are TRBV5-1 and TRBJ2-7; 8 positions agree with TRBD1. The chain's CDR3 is CASSEAGGRSYEQYF. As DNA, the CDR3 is TGCGCCAGCAGCGAGGCAGGGGGCAGGTCCTACGAGCAGTACTTC.